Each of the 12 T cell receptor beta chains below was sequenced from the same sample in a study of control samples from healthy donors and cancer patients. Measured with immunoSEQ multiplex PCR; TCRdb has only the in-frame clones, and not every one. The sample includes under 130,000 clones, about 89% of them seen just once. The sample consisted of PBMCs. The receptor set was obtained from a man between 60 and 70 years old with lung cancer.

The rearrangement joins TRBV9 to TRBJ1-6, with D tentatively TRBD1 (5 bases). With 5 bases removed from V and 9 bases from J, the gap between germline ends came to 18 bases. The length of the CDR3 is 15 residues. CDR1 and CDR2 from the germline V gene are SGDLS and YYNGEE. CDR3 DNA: TGTGCCAGCAGGTCGGGGCTAGCGGAGGGTTCACCCCTCCACTTT. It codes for CASRSGLAEGSPLHF.

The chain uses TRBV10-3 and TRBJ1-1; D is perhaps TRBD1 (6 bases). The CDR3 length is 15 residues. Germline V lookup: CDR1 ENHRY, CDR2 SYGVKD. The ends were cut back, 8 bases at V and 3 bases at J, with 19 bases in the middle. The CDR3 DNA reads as TGTGCCATCCGTCAGGTGTCGTCAGGGGACACTGAAGCTTTCTTT. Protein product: CAIRQVSSGDTEAFF.

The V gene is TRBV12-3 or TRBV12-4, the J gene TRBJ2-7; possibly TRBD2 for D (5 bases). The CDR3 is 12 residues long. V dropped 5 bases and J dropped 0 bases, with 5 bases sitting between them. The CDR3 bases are TGTGCCAGCAGTCGGGGCTCCTACGAGCAGTACGTC. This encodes CASSRGSYEQYV.

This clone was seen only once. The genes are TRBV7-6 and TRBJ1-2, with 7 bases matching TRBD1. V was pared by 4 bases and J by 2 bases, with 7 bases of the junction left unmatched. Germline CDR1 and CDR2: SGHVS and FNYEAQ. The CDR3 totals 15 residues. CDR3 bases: TGTGCCAGCAGCTCGCTTGGACAGGAGAACTATGGCTACACCTTC. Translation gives CASSSLGQENYGYTF.

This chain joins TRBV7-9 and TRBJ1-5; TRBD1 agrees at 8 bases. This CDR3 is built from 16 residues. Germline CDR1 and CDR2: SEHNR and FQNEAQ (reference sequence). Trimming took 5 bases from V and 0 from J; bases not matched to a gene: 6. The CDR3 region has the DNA TGTGCCAGCAGCAATTACAGGGGGGTTAGCAATCAGCCCCAGCATTTT. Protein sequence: CASSNYRGVSNQPQHF. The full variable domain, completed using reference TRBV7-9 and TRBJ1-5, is DTGVSQNPRHKITKRGQNVTFRCDPISEHNRLYWYRQTLGQGPEFLTYFQNEAQLEKSRLLSDRFSAERPKGSFSTLEIQRTEQGDSAMYLCASSNYRGVSNQPQHFGDGTRLSIL.

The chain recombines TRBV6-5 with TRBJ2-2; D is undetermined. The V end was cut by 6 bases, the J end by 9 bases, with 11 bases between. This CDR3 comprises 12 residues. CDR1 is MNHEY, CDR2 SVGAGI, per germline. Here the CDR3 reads CASSVGPRELFF. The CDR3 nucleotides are TGTGCCAGCAGCGTGGGTCCTAGGGAGCTGTTTTTT.

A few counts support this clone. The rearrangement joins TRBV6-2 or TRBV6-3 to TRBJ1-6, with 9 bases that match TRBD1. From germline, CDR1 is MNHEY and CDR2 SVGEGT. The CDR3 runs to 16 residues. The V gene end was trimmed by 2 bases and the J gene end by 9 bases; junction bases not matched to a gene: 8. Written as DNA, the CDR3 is TGTGCCAGCAGTTACCGAACAGGGGGCGCCGGTTCACCCCTCCACTTT. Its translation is CASSYRTGGAGSPLHF.

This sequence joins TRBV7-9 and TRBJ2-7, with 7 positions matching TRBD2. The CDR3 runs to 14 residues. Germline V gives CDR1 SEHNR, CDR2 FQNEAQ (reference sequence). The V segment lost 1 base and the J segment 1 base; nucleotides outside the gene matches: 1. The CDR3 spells CASSLGGGSYEQYF. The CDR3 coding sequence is TGTGCCAGCAGCTTAGGGGGAGGGTCCTACGAGCAGTACTTC.

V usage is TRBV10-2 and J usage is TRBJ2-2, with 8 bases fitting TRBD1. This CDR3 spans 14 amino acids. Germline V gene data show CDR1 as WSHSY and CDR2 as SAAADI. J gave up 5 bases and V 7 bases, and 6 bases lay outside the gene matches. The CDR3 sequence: CASTRGQRTGELFF. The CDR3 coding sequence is TGCGCCAGCACCAGGGGGCAGAGGACCGGGGAGCTGTTTTTT.

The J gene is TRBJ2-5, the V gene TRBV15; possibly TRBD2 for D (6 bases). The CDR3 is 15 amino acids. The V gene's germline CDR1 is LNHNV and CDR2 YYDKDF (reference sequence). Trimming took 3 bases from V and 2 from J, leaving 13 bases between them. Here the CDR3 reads CATSSGRGNQETQYF. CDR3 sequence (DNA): TGTGCCACCAGCAGTGGCCGCGGGAATCAAGAGACCCAGTACTTC.

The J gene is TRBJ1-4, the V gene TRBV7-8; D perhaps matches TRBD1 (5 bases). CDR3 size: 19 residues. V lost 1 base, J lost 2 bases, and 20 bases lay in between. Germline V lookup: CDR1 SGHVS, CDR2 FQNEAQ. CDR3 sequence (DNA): TGTGCCAGCAGCTTAGAGGGGTTCGGGTGGGAACCGACTAATGAAAAACTGTTTTTT. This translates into CASSLEGFGWEPTNEKLFF.

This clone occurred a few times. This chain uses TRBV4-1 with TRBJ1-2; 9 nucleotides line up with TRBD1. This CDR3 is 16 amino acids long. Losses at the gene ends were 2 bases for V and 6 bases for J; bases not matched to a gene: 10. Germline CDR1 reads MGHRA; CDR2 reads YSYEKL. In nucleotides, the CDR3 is TGCGCCAGCAGCCAACCGACGGGACAGGGATTCCATGGCTACACCTTC. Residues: CASSQPTGQGFHGYTF.